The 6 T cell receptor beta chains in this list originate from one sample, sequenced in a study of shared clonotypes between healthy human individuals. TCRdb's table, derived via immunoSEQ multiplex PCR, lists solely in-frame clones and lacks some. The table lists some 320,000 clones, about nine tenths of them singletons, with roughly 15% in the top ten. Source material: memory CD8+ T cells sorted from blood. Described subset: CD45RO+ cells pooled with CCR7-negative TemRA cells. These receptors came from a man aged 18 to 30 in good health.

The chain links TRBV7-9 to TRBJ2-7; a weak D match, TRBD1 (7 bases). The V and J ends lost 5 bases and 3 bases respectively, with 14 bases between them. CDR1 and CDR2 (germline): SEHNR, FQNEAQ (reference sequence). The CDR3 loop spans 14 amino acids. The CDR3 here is CASSLGGTDYEQYF. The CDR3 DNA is TGTGCCAGCAGCCTGGGCGGGACAGACTACGAGCAGTACTTC. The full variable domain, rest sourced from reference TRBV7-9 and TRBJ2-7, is DTGVSQNPRHKITKRGQNVTFRCDPISEHNRLYWYRQTLGQGPEFLTYFQNEAQLEKSRLLSDRFSAERPKGSFSTLEIQRTEQGDSAMYLCASSLGGTDYEQYFGPGTRLTVT.

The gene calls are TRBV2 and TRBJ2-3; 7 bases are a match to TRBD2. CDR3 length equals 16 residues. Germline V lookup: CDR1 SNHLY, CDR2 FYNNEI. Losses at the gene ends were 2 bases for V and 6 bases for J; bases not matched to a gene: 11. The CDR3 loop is CASSERDYPYTDTQYF. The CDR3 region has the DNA TGTGCCAGCAGTGAACGGGACTATCCCTATACGGATACGCAGTATTTT.

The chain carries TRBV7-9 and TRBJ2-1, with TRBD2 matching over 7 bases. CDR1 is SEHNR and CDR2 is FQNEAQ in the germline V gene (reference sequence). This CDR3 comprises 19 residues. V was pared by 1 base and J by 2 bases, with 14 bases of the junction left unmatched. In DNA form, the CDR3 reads TGTGCCAGCAGCTTAGGCAACCCTACTAGCGCCTCAACCTACAATGAGCAGTTCTTC. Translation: CASSLGNPTSASTYNEQFF.

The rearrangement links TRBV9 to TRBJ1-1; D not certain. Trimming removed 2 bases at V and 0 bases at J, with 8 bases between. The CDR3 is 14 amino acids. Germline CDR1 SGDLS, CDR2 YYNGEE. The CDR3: CASSVGRVNTEAFF. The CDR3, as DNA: TGTGCCAGCAGCGTCGGCAGAGTGAACACTGAAGCTTTCTTT.

This CDR3 is CASSLRQRGLKWSYNEQFF. CDR3 coding DNA: TGCGCCAGCAGCCTGAGACAAAGGGGGTTGAAATGGTCCTACAATGAGCAGTTCTTC. The rearrangement uses TRBV4-3 and TRBJ2-1; the D gene is possibly TRBD1 (6 bases). Trimming left V 4 bases short and J 1 base short, with 23 bases between. This CDR3 has 19 amino acids. CDR1 is LGHNA and CDR2 is YSLEER in the germline V gene.

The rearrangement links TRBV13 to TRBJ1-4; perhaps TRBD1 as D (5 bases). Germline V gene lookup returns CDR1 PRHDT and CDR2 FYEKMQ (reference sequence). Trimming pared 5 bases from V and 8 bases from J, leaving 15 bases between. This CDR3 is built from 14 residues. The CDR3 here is CASSTLGPGEKLFF. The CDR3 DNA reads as TGTGCCAGCAGCACTCTGGGGCCGGGGGAAAAACTGTTTTTT.